These T cell receptor beta chains were read from a single sample in a study of blood T cell repertoires in COVID-19. Libraries were prepared by immunoSEQ multiplex PCR; TCRdb keeps only in-frame clonotypes and omits some of them. This table holds some 200,000 clones, about 85% found once. Sample: peripheral blood. These receptors were obtained from a woman of 80 years or more in a cohort sampled during active or convalescent COVID-19. Both conserved end residues are part of each CDR3. A D gene is named only where the DNA matches it firmly. Clone size is stated in some rows and not others, as once, few, many or a class when expanded.

d_call,j_call,clone_size,v_call,cdr3_aa,cdr3_nt
NA,TRBJ1-2,NA,TRBV2,CASSEVKMALTAYGYTF,TGTGCCAGCAGTGAAGTGAAGATGGCTCTCACCGCCTATGGCTACACCTTC
NA,TRBJ1-2,NA,TRBV11-3,CASSFRSREGDGYTF,TGTGCCAGCAGCTTCAGGAGCAGGGAGGGTGATGGCTACACCTTC
NA,TRBJ1-3,NA,TRBV30,CAWTGNSGNTIYF,TGTGCCTGGACAGGGAACTCTGGAAACACCATATATTTT
NA,TRBJ2-3,NA,TRBV3-1/TRBV3-2,CASSPRGSTDTQYF,TGTGCCAGCAGCCCCAGAGGCAGCACAGATACGCAGTATTTT
NA,TRBJ2-3,NA,TRBV5-1,CASSATTPDTQYF,TGCGCCAGCAGCGCTACTACTCCAGATACGCAGTATTTT
NA,TRBJ2-5,NA,TRBV5-1,CASSYRLGKGETQYF,TGCGCCAGCAGCTACCGACTGGGGAAGGGGGAGACCCAGTACTTC
TRBD1,TRBJ1-1,NA,TRBV7-2,CASSYTGGAYTEAFF,TGTGCCAGCAGTTACACAGGGGGCGCTTACACTGAAGCTTTCTTT
NA,TRBJ1-1,few,TRBV20-1,CSASRGGNMNTEAFF,TGCAGTGCTAGTAGGGGGGGAAACATGAACACTGAAGCTTTCTTT
NA,TRBJ1-6,NA,TRBV28,CVTASNRLPLHF,TGTGTAACCGCATCAAATCGGTTACCCCTCCACTTT
TRBD1,TRBJ2-7,NA,TRBV3-1/TRBV3-2,CASSHEDRVYEQYF,TGTGCCAGCAGCCATGAAGACAGGGTGTACGAGCAGTACTTC
NA,TRBJ1-1,NA,TRBV10-3,CAISGRAETEAFF,TGTGCCATCAGCGGCAGGGCGGAAACTGAAGCTTTCTTT
TRBD2,TRBJ2-3,NA,TRBV19,CASSTLPTGGAQYF,TGTGCCAGTAGTACCCTCCCGACGGGGGGGGCGCAGTATTTT
TRBD2,TRBJ2-5,NA,TRBV15,CATSRGLYRTSGRFQETQYF,TGTGCCACCAGCAGAGGTCTCTACCGGACTAGCGGGAGATTCCAAGAGACCCAGTACTTC
NA,TRBJ1-5,NA,TRBV19,CASSIPGGSWNQPQHF,TGTGCCAGTAGTATCCCGGGGGGAAGTTGGAATCAGCCCCAGCATTTT
TRBD1,TRBJ1-6,NA,TRBV10-1,CASGQANSPLHF,TGCGCCAGTGGACAGGCCAATTCACCCCTCCACTTT
NA,TRBJ1-3,NA,TRBV18,CASSGGSGNTIYF,TGTGCCAGCTCAGGAGGATCCGGAAACACCATATATTTT
NA,TRBJ1-1,NA,TRBV3-1/TRBV3-2,CASSHSDGATEAFF,TGTGCCAGCAGCCACTCTGATGGGGCCACTGAAGCTTTCTTT
NA,TRBJ1-1,NA,TRBV2,CASRGDLNTEAFF,TGTGCCAGCAGGGGGGACTTGAACACTGAAGCTTTCTTT
NA,TRBJ2-2,NA,TRBV21-1,CARGRVSGELFF,TGTGCCAGAGGCAGGGTAAGCGGGGAGCTGTTTTTT
TRBD2,TRBJ2-5,once,TRBV11-2,CASSPQGLAAGETQYF,TGTGCCAGCAGCCCCCAGGGACTAGCGGCGGGAGAGACCCAGTACTTC
NA,TRBJ1-1,NA,TRBV6-2/TRBV6-3,CASSPRGSSMNTEAFF,TGTGCCAGCAGTCCCCGTGGGAGCTCGATGAACACTGAAGCTTTCTTT
NA,TRBJ1-1,NA,TRBV27,CASSSPRVPADTEAFF,TGTGCCAGCAGTTCCCCCAGGGTCCCCGCCGACACTGAAGCTTTCTTT
NA,TRBJ2-7,NA,TRBV28,CASRLRYEQYF,TGTGCCAGCAGACTGCGCTACGAGCAGTACTTC
NA,TRBJ1-1,NA,TRBV20-1,CSARGSTEAFF,TGCAGTGCTAGAGGCAGCACTGAAGCTTTCTTT
NA,TRBJ1-3,NA,TRBV15,CATSRDWGAGNTIYF,TGTGCCACCAGCAGAGATTGGGGGGCTGGAAACACCATATATTTT
NA,TRBJ1-3,many,TRBV7-9,CASSPGRISGNTIYF,TGTGCCAGCAGCCCCGGTCGTATATCGGGAAACACCATATATTTT
TRBD1,TRBJ1-2,NA,TRBV27,CASSFSGGANGYTF,TGTGCCAGCAGTTTTTCAGGGGGCGCGAATGGCTACACCTTC
NA,TRBJ1-5,NA,TRBV12-5,CASGPGDIYQPQHF,TGTGCTAGTGGACCAGGGGACATATATCAGCCCCAGCATTTT
TRBD2,TRBJ2-4,NA,TRBV20-1,CSASGGTSGPRWIQYF,TGCAGTGCTAGTGGCGGGACTAGCGGACCACGGTGGATTCAGTACTTC
NA,TRBJ2-5,NA,TRBV12-1,CASSSRGLGLAGEETQYF,TGTGCCAGCAGCTCCCGAGGCCTGGGACTAGCGGGGGAAGAGACCCAGTACTTC
TRBD1,TRBJ1-2,NA,TRBV7-2,CASLRNRGNYGYTF,TGTGCCAGCCTCAGAAACAGGGGGAACTATGGCTACACCTTC
NA,TRBJ1-5,once,TRBV25-1,CASSEYTAAYNQPQHF,TGTGCCAGCAGTGAATATACAGCGGCCTACAATCAGCCCCAGCATTTT
TRBD1,TRBJ2-6,NA,TRBV12-5,CASGTTGGVISGANVLTF,TGTGCTAGTGGTACGACAGGGGGGGTTATATCTGGGGCCAACGTCCTGACTTTC
NA,TRBJ1-2,few,TRBV7-9,CASSLEDSNYGYTF,TGTGCCAGCAGCTTAGAGGACAGTAACTATGGCTACACCTTC
TRBD1,TRBJ2-2,NA,TRBV4-1,CASSLTQRTGTNTGELFF,TGCGCCAGCAGCCTCACCCAACGGACAGGGACGAACACCGGGGAGCTGTTTTTT
NA,TRBJ1-2,NA,TRBV12-1,CASSYPRTGGYGYTF,TGTGCCAGCAGCTACCCCCGGACAGGGGGCTATGGCTACACCTTC
TRBD2,TRBJ2-3,NA,TRBV4-1,CASSPILAGNVNTQYF,TGCGCCAGCAGCCCGATTCTAGCGGGAAACGTAAATACGCAGTATTTT
NA,TRBJ2-3,NA,TRBV5-1,CASSPRVGGTDTQYF,TGCGCCAGCAGCCCCAGGGTTGGAGGGACAGATACGCAGTATTTT
NA,TRBJ2-3,NA,TRBV18,CASSPATGTDTQYF,TGTGCCAGCTCACCGGCGACAGGCACAGATACGCAGTATTTT
NA,TRBJ2-5,few,TRBV29-1,CSVGSGYQETQYF,TGCAGCGTTGGATCCGGGTACCAAGAGACCCAGTACTTC
NA,TRBJ1-2,once,TRBV27,CASSLTGSAFGYTF,TGTGCCAGCAGTTTAACAGGGAGCGCCTTTGGCTACACCTTC